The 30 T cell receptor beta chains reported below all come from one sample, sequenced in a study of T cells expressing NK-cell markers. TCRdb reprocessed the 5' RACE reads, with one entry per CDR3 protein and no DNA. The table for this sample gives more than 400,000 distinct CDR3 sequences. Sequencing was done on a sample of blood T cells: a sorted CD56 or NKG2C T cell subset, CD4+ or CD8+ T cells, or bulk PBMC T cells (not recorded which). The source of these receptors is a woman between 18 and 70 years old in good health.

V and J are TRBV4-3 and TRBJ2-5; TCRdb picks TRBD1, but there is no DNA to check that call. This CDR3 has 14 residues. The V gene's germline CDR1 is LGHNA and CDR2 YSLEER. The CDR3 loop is CASSQGRGGETQYF.

The chain's CDR3 is CASIHQWGGTDTQYF. The rearrangement uses TRBV10-2 and TRBJ2-3. Per germline, CDR1 WSHSY and CDR2 SAAADI. This CDR3 contains 15 residues.

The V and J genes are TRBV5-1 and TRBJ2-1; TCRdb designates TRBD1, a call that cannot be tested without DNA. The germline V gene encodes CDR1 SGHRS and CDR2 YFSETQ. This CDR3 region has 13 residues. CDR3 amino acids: CASSLGGDGEQFF.

Here the CDR3 reads CASSLVLGREYTEAFF. The chain is built from TRBV5-1 and TRBJ1-1; TCRdb's D call, TRBD1, is unchecked because there is no DNA. The germline V gene encodes CDR1 SGHRS and CDR2 YFSETQ. This CDR3 contains 16 residues.

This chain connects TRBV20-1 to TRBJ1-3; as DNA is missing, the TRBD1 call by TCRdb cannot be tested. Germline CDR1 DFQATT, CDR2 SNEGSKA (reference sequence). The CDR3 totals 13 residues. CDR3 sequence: CSAPGGTGNTIYF.

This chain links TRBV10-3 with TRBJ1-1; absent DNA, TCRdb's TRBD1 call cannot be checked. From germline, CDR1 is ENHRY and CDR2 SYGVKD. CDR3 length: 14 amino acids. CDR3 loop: CAISVQGANTEAFF.

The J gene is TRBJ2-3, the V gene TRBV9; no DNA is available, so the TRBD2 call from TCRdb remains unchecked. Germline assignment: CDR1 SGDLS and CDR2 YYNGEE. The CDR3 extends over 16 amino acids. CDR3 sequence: CASSVTLADTLDTQYF.

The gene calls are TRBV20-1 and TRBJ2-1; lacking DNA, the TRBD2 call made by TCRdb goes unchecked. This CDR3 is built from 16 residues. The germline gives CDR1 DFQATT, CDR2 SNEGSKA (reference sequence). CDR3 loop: CSAPQTTSGSYNEQFF.

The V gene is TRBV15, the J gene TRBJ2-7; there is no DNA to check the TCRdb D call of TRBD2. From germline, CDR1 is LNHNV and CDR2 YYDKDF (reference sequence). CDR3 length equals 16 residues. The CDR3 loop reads CATSRVLSSPGYEQYF.

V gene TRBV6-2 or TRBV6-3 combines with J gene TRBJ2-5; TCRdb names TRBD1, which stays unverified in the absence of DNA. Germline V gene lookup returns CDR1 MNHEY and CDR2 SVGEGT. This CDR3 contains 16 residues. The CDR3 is CASSYSSGQGPETQYF.

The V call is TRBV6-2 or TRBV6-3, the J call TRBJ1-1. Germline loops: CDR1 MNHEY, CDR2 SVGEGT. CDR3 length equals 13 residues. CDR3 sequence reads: CASSWPKNTEAFF.

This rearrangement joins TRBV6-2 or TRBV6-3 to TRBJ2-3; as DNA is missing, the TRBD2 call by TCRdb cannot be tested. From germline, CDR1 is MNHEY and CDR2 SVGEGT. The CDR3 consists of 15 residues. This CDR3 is CASSWAGGIPDTQYF.

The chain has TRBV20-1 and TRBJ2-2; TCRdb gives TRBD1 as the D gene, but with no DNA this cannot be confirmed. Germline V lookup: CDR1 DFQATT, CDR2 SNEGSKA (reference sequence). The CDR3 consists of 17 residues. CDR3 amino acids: CSARDRPTGSFTGELFF.

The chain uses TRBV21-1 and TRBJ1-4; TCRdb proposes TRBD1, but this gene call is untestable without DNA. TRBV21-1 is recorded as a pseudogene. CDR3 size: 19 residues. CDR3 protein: CASSPLGQGAYATNEKLFF.

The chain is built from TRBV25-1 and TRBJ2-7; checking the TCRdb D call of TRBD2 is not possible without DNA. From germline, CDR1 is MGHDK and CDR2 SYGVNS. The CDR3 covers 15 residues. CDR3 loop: CASTLSAGSSYEQYF.

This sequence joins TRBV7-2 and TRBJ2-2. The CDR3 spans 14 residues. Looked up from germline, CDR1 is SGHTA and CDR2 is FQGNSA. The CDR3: CASSPLTNTGELFF.

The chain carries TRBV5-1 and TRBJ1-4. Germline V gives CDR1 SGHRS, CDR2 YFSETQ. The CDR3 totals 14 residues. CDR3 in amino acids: CASSYTGPPEKLFF.

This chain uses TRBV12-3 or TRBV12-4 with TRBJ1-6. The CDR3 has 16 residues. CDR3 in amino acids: CASSHSDLRWGSPLHF.

The CDR3 loop is CASSSIDTQYF. The genes are TRBV6-5 and TRBJ2-3. Germline lookup yields CDR1 MNHEY and CDR2 SVGAGI. The CDR3 length is 11 residues.

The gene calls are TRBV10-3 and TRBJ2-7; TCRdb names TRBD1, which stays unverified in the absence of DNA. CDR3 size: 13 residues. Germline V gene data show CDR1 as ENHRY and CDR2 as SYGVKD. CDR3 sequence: CAIGGQDSYEQYF.

The CDR3 here is CASSLPPKGGTDTQYF. V is TRBV5-4 and J is TRBJ2-3; the D call of TRBD1 rests on TCRdb alone, since no DNA is present to check it. Looked up from germline, CDR1 is SGHNT and CDR2 is YYREEE (reference sequence). The CDR3 consists of 16 residues. The variable domain in full, completed from reference TRBV5-4 and TRBJ2-3, reads ETGVTQSPTHLIKTRGQQVTLRCSSQSGHNTVSWYQQALGQGPQFIFQYYREEENGRGNFPPRFSGLQFPNYSSELNVNALELDDSALYLCASSLPPKGGTDTQYFGPGTRLTVL.

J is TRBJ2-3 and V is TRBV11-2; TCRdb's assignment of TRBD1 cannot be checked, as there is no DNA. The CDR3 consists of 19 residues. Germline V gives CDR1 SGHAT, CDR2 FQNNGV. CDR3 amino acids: CASSLSSGQGRFLTDTQYF.

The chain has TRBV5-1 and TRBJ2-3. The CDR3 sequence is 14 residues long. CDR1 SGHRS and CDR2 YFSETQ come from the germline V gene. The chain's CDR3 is CASSLESATDTQYF.

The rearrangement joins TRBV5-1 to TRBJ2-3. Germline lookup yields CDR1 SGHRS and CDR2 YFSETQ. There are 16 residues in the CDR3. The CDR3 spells CASSLVYLTSTDTQYF.

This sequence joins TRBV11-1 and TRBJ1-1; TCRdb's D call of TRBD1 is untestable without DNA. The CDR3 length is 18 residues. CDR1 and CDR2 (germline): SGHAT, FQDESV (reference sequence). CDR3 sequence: CASSRSKTRGWVNTEAFF.

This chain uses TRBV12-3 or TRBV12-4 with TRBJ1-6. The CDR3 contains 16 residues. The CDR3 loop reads CASSLVLSSYNSPLHF.

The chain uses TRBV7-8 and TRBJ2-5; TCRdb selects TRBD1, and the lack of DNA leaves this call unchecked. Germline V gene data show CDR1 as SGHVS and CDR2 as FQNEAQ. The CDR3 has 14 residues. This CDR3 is CASSARTGQETQYF.

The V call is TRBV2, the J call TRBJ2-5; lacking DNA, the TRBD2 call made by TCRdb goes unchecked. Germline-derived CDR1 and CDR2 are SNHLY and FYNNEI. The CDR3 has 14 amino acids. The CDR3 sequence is CASNAGERQETQYF.

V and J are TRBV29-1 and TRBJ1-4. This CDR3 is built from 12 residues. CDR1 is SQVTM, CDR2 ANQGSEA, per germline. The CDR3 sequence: CSVQGVGEKLFF.

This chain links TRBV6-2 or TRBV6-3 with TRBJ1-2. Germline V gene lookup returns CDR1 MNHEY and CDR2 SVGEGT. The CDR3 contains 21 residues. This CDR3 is CASSYPTWDKAFIGANYGYTF.